This is a list of T cell receptor beta chains from one sample in a study of shared clonotypes between healthy human individuals. Data came from immunoSEQ multiplex PCR; TCRdb stores just in-frame clones and leaves some out. The table lists approximately 700,000 clones, 73% of them singletons, with roughly 1.9% in the top ten. The sequencing sample was made of memory CD4+ T cells sorted from blood. The source of these receptors is a woman in her 30s in good health. CDR3s include the opening cysteine and the closing phenylalanine or tryptophan. Fields, in order: J gene, V gene, clone size, D gene, CDR3 protein, CDR3 DNA. A D gene is named only where the DNA matches it firmly. A clone size is listed for some rows: how often the clone was seen (once, few, many), or a class if it is expanded.

j_call: TRBJ1-1
v_call: TRBV20-1
clone_size: once
d_call: NA
cdr3_aa: CSANPQKAFF
cdr3_nt: TGCAGTGCTAACCCCCAAAAAGCTTTCTTT

j_call: TRBJ1-5
v_call: TRBV15
clone_size: few
d_call: NA
cdr3_aa: CATSRALNQPQHF
cdr3_nt: TGTGCCACCAGCAGAGCTTTGAATCAGCCCCAGCATTTT

j_call: TRBJ2-7
v_call: TRBV6-1
clone_size: NA
d_call: TRBD2
cdr3_aa: CASRWTSSSYEQYF
cdr3_nt: TGTGCCAGCAGGTGGACTAGCAGCTCCTACGAGCAGTACTTC

j_call: TRBJ2-7
v_call: TRBV27
clone_size: NA
d_call: NA
cdr3_aa: CASSVRDRSRDTSYEQYF
cdr3_nt: TGTGCCAGCAGTGTCCGGGACCGATCACGGGACACCTCCTACGAGCAGTACTTC

j_call: TRBJ1-5
v_call: TRBV18
clone_size: many
d_call: NA
cdr3_aa: CASSPSDSRFQPQHF
cdr3_nt: TGTGCCAGCTCGCCTAGCGACAGCCGCTTTCAGCCCCAGCATTTT

j_call: TRBJ2-7
v_call: TRBV18
clone_size: NA
d_call: NA
cdr3_aa: CASSPGLDGYEQYF
cdr3_nt: TGTGCCAGCTCACCCGGGCTGGACGGCTACGAGCAGTACTTC

j_call: TRBJ2-5
v_call: TRBV7-2
clone_size: NA
d_call: NA
cdr3_aa: CASSFSTQETQYF
cdr3_nt: TGTGCCAGCAGCTTTTCAACCCAAGAGACCCAGTACTTC

j_call: TRBJ2-5
v_call: TRBV29-1
clone_size: NA
d_call: NA
cdr3_aa: CSARGAKETQYF
cdr3_nt: TGCAGCGCCAGGGGGGCGAAAGAGACCCAGTACTTC

j_call: TRBJ1-1
v_call: TRBV19
clone_size: NA
d_call: NA
cdr3_aa: CASTRLRGAGGTEAFF
cdr3_nt: TGTGCCAGTACCCGCCTTCGGGGGGCCGGAGGCACTGAAGCTTTCTTT

j_call: TRBJ2-1
v_call: TRBV19
clone_size: few
d_call: TRBD2
cdr3_aa: CASSGGAGGAYNEQFF
cdr3_nt: TGTGCCAGTAGTGGGGGAGCGGGAGGGGCCTACAATGAGCAGTTCTTC

j_call: TRBJ1-5
v_call: TRBV5-1
clone_size: NA
d_call: NA
cdr3_aa: CASAGDSNQPQHF
cdr3_nt: TGCGCCAGCGCCGGGGATAGCAATCAGCCCCAGCATTTT

j_call: TRBJ2-1
v_call: TRBV4-1
clone_size: few
d_call: NA
cdr3_aa: CASNRDWTYNEQFF
cdr3_nt: TGCGCCAGCAACCGGGACTGGACCTACAATGAGCAGTTCTTC

j_call: TRBJ1-2
v_call: TRBV6-5
clone_size: few
d_call: NA
cdr3_aa: CASKRTPNYGYTF
cdr3_nt: TGTGCCAGCAAACGGACGCCTAACTATGGCTACACCTTC

j_call: TRBJ2-3
v_call: TRBV6-6
clone_size: NA
d_call: TRBD2
cdr3_aa: CASLGREGPADTQYF
cdr3_nt: TGTGCCAGCTTGGGGCGGGAGGGCCCAGCAGATACGCAGTATTTT

j_call: TRBJ1-4
v_call: TRBV19
clone_size: NA
d_call: TRBD1
cdr3_aa: CASSFQAGTGYEKLFF
cdr3_nt: TGTGCCAGTAGTTTTCAAGCCGGGACAGGGTATGAAAAACTGTTTTTT

j_call: TRBJ2-7
v_call: TRBV27
clone_size: NA
d_call: NA
cdr3_aa: CASSKRDTYYEQYF
cdr3_nt: TGTGCCAGCAGCAAACGGGACACCTACTACGAGCAGTACTTC

j_call: TRBJ1-1
v_call: TRBV7-3
clone_size: NA
d_call: NA
cdr3_aa: CASSSGRQNTEAFF
cdr3_nt: TGTGCCAGCAGCTCAGGTCGACAGAACACTGAAGCTTTCTTT

j_call: TRBJ2-7
v_call: TRBV6-6
clone_size: NA
d_call: NA
cdr3_aa: CASSYRAQVYEQYF
cdr3_nt: TGTGCCAGCAGTTACCGAGCGCAGGTCTACGAGCAGTACTTC

j_call: TRBJ2-7
v_call: TRBV5-5
clone_size: few
d_call: NA
cdr3_aa: CASSLSLAAYEQYF
cdr3_nt: TGTGCCAGCAGCTTGAGCCTTGCGGCCTACGAGCAGTACTTC

j_call: TRBJ2-5
v_call: TRBV5-4
clone_size: NA
d_call: NA
cdr3_aa: CASSQTLGVEETQYF
cdr3_nt: TGTGCCAGCAGCCAGACTTTAGGGGTGGAAGAGACCCAGTACTTC

j_call: TRBJ2-3
v_call: TRBV11-3
clone_size: NA
d_call: TRBD1
cdr3_aa: CASSLGQGYSTDTQYF
cdr3_nt: TGTGCCAGCAGCTTGGGACAGGGGTATAGCACAGATACGCAGTATTTT

j_call: TRBJ2-1
v_call: TRBV4-2
clone_size: NA
d_call: NA
cdr3_aa: CASSQDLSRGSSYNEQFF
cdr3_nt: TGTGCCAGCAGCCAAGATCTGTCACGGGGGAGCTCCTACAATGAGCAGTTCTTC

j_call: TRBJ2-1
v_call: TRBV25-1
clone_size: few
d_call: NA
cdr3_aa: CASTGAPHGEDEQFF
cdr3_nt: TGTGCCAGCACTGGGGCGCCCCACGGGGAAGATGAGCAGTTCTTC

j_call: TRBJ2-2
v_call: TRBV5-1
clone_size: NA
d_call: NA
cdr3_aa: CASRWGDTGELFF
cdr3_nt: TGCGCCAGCAGGTGGGGTGACACCGGGGAGCTGTTTTTT

j_call: TRBJ2-3
v_call: TRBV7-3
clone_size: NA
d_call: TRBD2
cdr3_aa: CASSQTSGVTDTQYF
cdr3_nt: TGTGCCAGCAGCCAGACTAGCGGGGTCACAGATACGCAGTATTTT

j_call: TRBJ2-4
v_call: TRBV6-1
clone_size: NA
d_call: NA
cdr3_aa: CASSYTENIQYF
cdr3_nt: TGTGCCAGCAGTTATACAGAAAACATTCAGTACTTC

j_call: TRBJ2-1
v_call: TRBV7-9
clone_size: few
d_call: NA
cdr3_aa: CASSSLTQGVAREQFF
cdr3_nt: TGTGCCAGCAGCTCGTTGACGCAGGGAGTGGCGAGGGAGCAGTTCTTC

j_call: TRBJ1-5
v_call: TRBV14
clone_size: NA
d_call: NA
cdr3_aa: CASSQDNAQPQHF
cdr3_nt: TGTGCCAGCAGCCAAGATAACGCTCAGCCCCAGCATTTT

j_call: TRBJ2-5
v_call: TRBV7-2
clone_size: NA
d_call: TRBD1
cdr3_aa: CASSLRQGRETQYF
cdr3_nt: TGTGCCAGCAGCTTGCGACAGGGCAGGGAGACCCAGTACTTC

j_call: TRBJ2-7
v_call: TRBV5-1
clone_size: NA
d_call: NA
cdr3_aa: CASSLGSGDAASYEQYF
cdr3_nt: TGCGCCAGCAGCTTGGGATCCGGGGACGCTGCCTCCTACGAGCAGTACTTC

j_call: TRBJ2-2
v_call: TRBV4-1
clone_size: NA
d_call: NA
cdr3_aa: CASSHQGRATNTGELFF
cdr3_nt: TGCGCCAGCAGCCATCAGGGGCGGGCAACGAACACCGGGGAGCTGTTTTTT